The entry that follows covers one T cell receptor beta chain sequence. The data were taken from a study of blood T cell repertoires in COVID-19. Cohort allocation depended upon clinical history that participants reported. This table comes from immunoSEQ multiplex PCR, and its TCRdb copy is limited to in-frame clones, with some not included. The sample holds 200,000 or so clones, roughly nine tenths seen once. CDR3 size: 14 residues. Germline assignment: CDR1 SGHDN and CDR2 FVKESK. The V gene lost 3 bases and the J gene lost 4 bases, with 12 bases spanning the gap. This chain uses TRBV14 with TRBJ2-5; a weak D match, TRBD1 (6 bases). Sample: PBMCs or T cells enriched from blood (not recorded which). This clonotype was sampled from a woman between 18 and 30 years old in a cohort exposed to, infected with or recovered from COVID-19 (not recorded which). DNA of the CDR3: TGTGCCAGCAGCCAGGGGGCCTGGGGAGAGACCCAGTACTTC. This translates into CASSQGAWGETQYF.